This entry features one TCR beta chain sequence. Its matching antigen is unknown. Profiling relied on immunoSEQ multiplex PCR, and the TCRdb table lists in-frame clones only, not all of them. This sample has roughly 660,000 clones, with roughly 88% found just once. The data were obtained in a study of shared clonotypes between healthy human individuals. Germline V CDR1 and CDR2: LGHNA, YSLEER. CDR3 length: 19 amino acids. With V trimmed by 1 base and J by 1 base, 9 bases remained unmatched. The study's findings and limits: Generation probabilities of non-shared clonotypes were lower (relative to those shared by all four donors).

This clonotype originated in a man aged 18 to 29 in good health. Some clones in this sample may be carry-over from other donors' samples. The rearrangement joins TRBV4-3 to TRBJ2-2; 10 positions agree with TRBD2. What was sequenced was memory CD8+ T cells from PBMCs. Subset described: CD45RO+ cells pooled with CCR7-negative TemRA cells. CDR3 sequence: CASSQVFLAGVRNTGELFF. The CDR3 nucleotides are TGCGCCAGCAGCCAAGTTTTCCTAGCGGGAGTAAGGAACACCGGGGAGCTGTTTTTT.